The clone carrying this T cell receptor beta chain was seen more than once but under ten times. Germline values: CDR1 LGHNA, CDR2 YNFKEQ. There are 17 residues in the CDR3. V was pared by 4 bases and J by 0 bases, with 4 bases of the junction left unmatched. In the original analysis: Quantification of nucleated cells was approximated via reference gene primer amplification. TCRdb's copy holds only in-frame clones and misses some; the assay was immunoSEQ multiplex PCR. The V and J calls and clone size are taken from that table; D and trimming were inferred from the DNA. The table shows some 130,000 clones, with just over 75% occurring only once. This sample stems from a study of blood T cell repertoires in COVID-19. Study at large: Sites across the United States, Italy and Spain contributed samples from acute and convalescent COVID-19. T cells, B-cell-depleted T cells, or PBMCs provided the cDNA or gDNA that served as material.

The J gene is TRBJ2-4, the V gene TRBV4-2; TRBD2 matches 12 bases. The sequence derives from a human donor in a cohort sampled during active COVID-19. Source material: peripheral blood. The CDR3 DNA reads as TGTGCCAGCAGCCGGACTAGCGGGGACTTAGCCAAAAACATTCAGTACTTC. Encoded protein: CASSRTSGDLAKNIQYF.